This is a list of T cell receptor beta chains from one sample in a study of control samples from healthy donors and cancer patients. Repertoires were generated with immunoSEQ multiplex PCR, while TCRdb's copy carries only in-frame clones and drops some. The data contain around 75,000 clones, 84% of them singletons. What was sequenced was blood. The receptors come from a man aged 50-59 years in good health. Both conserved end residues are part of each CDR3. D genes are given only for firm matches. Some rows have no size entry. The others give once, few or many, or a class for an expanded clone.

j_gene	abundance	v_gene	len	d_gene	CDR3nt	CDR3aa
TRBJ2-3	-	TRBV20-1	14	-	TGCAGTGCTAGTGGGCGGGTGGGGGCAGATACGCAGTATTTT	CSASGRVGADTQYF
TRBJ2-7	few	TRBV4-1	17	TRBD1	TGCGCCAGCAGCCAAGATAGTAAGGGACAGTATTCCTACGAGCAGTACTTC	CASSQDSKGQYSYEQYF
TRBJ1-1	-	TRBV29-1	17	TRBD1	TGCAGCGTTCTTGAGCCGGGACAGGGTTTATGGGACACTGAAGCTTTCTTT	CSVLEPGQGLWDTEAFF
TRBJ1-1	-	TRBV14	12	-	TGTGCCAGCAGCCTCCCGGGAGGTGAAGCTTTCTTT	CASSLPGGEAFF
TRBJ2-2	-	TRBV9	15	-	TGTGCCAGCAGCGTAGTTCCTTCGAGCACCGGGGAGCTGTTTTTT	CASSVVPSSTGELFF
TRBJ2-1	-	TRBV29-1	16	-	TGCAGCGTTGAAGTTCCCCAACCCCTATCCTACAATGAGCAGTTCTTC	CSVEVPQPLSYNEQFF
TRBJ2-7	-	TRBV5-1	15	TRBD2	TGCGCCAGCAGCTTCCTAGCGGGGGACCTTTACGAGCAGTACTTC	CASSFLAGDLYEQYF
TRBJ2-3	-	TRBV6-2/TRBV6-3	16	-	TGTGCCAGCAGTTACCTTTCTGGGGGGCCGAGAGATACGCAGTATTTT	CASSYLSGGPRDTQYF
TRBJ2-7	-	TRBV24-1	14	TRBD1	TGTGCCACCAGTCCGGGGGACAGGTCGTACGAGCAGTACTTC	CATSPGDRSYEQYF
TRBJ1-1	-	TRBV5-4	14	TRBD1	TGTGCCAGCAGCCAACAGGGGTTGAACACTGAAGCTTTCTTT	CASSQQGLNTEAFF
TRBJ2-7	-	TRBV7-9	16	TRBD1	TGTGCCAGCAGCTCGGGGAGGGACAGGGGACACTACGAGCAGTACTTC	CASSSGRDRGHYEQYF
TRBJ1-1	once	TRBV7-8	15	TRBD1	TGTGCCAGCAGCTTATCCGGGACAGGGGAGACTGAAGCTTTCTTT	CASSLSGTGETEAFF
TRBJ2-7	-	TRBV25-1	15	TRBD1	TGTGCCAGCAGTGGGGACGGACAGGGAACCTACGAGCAGTACTTC	CASSGDGQGTYEQYF
TRBJ2-1	-	TRBV6-2/TRBV6-3	15	-	TGTGCCAGCAGCCCCCTTTCCCGCGGGACTAATGAGCAGTTCTTC	CASSPLSRGTNEQFF
TRBJ1-3	-	TRBV19	16	-	TGTGCCAGTAGGCCGGCGGGGGCAAGCTCTGGAAACACCATATATTTT	CASRPAGASSGNTIYF
TRBJ2-1	-	TRBV12-3/TRBV12-4	13	-	TGTGCCAGCAAGAAAGACGGAATCAATGAGCAGTTCTTC	CASKKDGINEQFF
TRBJ2-3	once	TRBV5-4	12	-	TGTGCCACCGGGAGTCGCACAGATACGCAGTATTTT	CATGSRTDTQYF
TRBJ2-2	-	TRBV11-2	17	TRBD2	TGTGCCAGCACAAGAGTTCTAGCGGGAGGGCCTTCCGGGGAGCTGTTTTTT	CASTRVLAGGPSGELFF
TRBJ2-5	-	TRBV3-1/TRBV3-2	17	TRBD2	TGTGCCAGCAGTCGGAGAGGACTAGCGGGGGCGAGGGAGACCCAGTACTTC	CASSRRGLAGARETQYF
TRBJ2-3	-	TRBV24-1	12	-	TGTGCCACCCAGGATAAGGTAGATACGCAGTATTTT	CATQDKVDTQYF
TRBJ2-4	-	TRBV11-3	14	-	TGTGCCAGCACAGGTTTCCTAGCCAAAAACATTCAGTACTTC	CASTGFLAKNIQYF
TRBJ1-1	once	TRBV11-3	14	TRBD1	TGTGCCAGCAGCCCCCGGACAGGGGACACTGAAGCTTTCTTT	CASSPRTGDTEAFF
TRBJ2-2	-	TRBV4-3	16	-	TGCGCCAGCAGCCAAGATGGCGGGCTGAACACCGGGGAGCTGTTTTTT	CASSQDGGLNTGELFF
TRBJ2-2	-	TRBV19	12	-	TGTGCCAGCAGCCGCCAAACCGGGGAGCTGTTTTTT	CASSRQTGELFF
TRBJ2-2	-	TRBV19	14	-	TGTGCCAGTAGTGTTCCTGTTTACTCCGGGGAGCTGTTTTTT	CASSVPVYSGELFF
TRBJ2-1	-	TRBV29-1	13	-	TGCAGCGTTGCCAGTGCCAGATACAATGAGCAGTTCTTC	CSVASARYNEQFF
TRBJ2-3	once	TRBV4-3	16	-	TGCGCCAGCAGCCAAGAGTCAGCGGAGCCAGGGGATACGCAGTATTTT	CASSQESAEPGDTQYF
TRBJ2-2	few	TRBV4-2	15	-	TGTGCCAGCAGCCAACGGATAGCGAACACCGGGGAGCTGTTTTTT	CASSQRIANTGELFF
TRBJ1-2	-	TRBV2	10	-	TGTGCCAGCAGTGAAGAGACTGAGCAATTC	CASSEETEQF
TRBJ2-2	-	TRBV12-5	13	-	TGTGCTAGTGGCCTGGAGGCTACCGGGGAGCTGTTTTTT	CASGLEATGELFF
TRBJ2-1	-	TRBV28	14	-	TGTGCCAGCAGTCGATTAGCGGTTAACAATGAGCAGTTCTTC	CASSRLAVNNEQFF
TRBJ2-5	-	TRBV21-1	15	-	TGTGCCAGCAGCAAACGGCGAGGGGGGCCGGGGACCCAGTACTTC	CASSKRRGGPGTQYF
TRBJ2-2	-	TRBV7-6	16	TRBD1	TGTGCCAGCAGCCCGTTCACAGGGGTTAGGACCGGGGAGCTGTTTTTT	CASSPFTGVRTGELFF
TRBJ2-2	once	TRBV18	17	-	TGTGCCAGCTCACCACCAAAAGGAATAGCTGGACCCGGGGAGCTGTTTTTT	CASSPPKGIAGPGELFF
TRBJ1-5	-	TRBV19	14	-	TGTGCCAGCCTAGACATCTATGACAATCAGCCCCAGCATTTT	CASLDIYDNQPQHF
TRBJ2-7	-	TRBV5-6	15	-	TGTGCCAGCAGCGAAACCGGGACACCAGCCTACGAGCAGTACTTC	CASSETGTPAYEQYF
TRBJ1-2	-	TRBV12-2	14	-	TGTGCAAGTCGCCAAACAGGGGGCAACTATGGCTACACCTTC	CASRQTGGNYGYTF
TRBJ2-3	-	TRBV9	15	-	TGTGCCAGCAGCGGGGGCCGGTCTCCCACAGATACGCAGTATTTT	CASSGGRSPTDTQYF
TRBJ1-2	-	TRBV6-2/TRBV6-3	17	-	TGTGCCAGCAGCGAAGAGTTAGGTTGGCCCTCGGGGTATGGCTACACCTTC	CASSEELGWPSGYGYTF